The 18 T cell receptor beta chains presented below share a single source sample, sequenced in a study of T cells in Graves' hyperthyroidism and ophthalmopathy. What was amplified from RNA transcripts were TCR beta CDR3 regions. The HTBI primer set served for first-round RT-PCR of the TCR CDR3. TCRdb analysed the multiplex PCR reads with MiXCR anew, one entry per CDR3 protein. The sample has around 270,000 distinct CDR3 sequences, roughly 19% seen once; the top ten hold less than 40%. Material: blood. Every receptor here comes from a man aged 50 or older with Graves' ophthalmopathy.

Points on this clonotype: This may come from a read error, since a much larger clone is one base off. The CDR3 DNA follows: TGTGCCACCAGCGGAGATGGGGGACAGATTTACGAGCAGTACTTC. Its protein product is CATSGDGGQIYEQYF. The V call is TRBV15, the J call TRBJ2-7; TRBD1 matches at 7 bases. The CDR3 consists of 15 residues. Germline assignment: CDR1 LNHNV and CDR2 YYDKDF (reference sequence).

This clonotype was observed many times. This sequence joins TRBV3-1 and TRBJ2-5; D not resolved. This CDR3 has 14 amino acids. Germline assignment: CDR1 LGHDT and CDR2 YNNKEL (reference sequence). The ends were cut back, 0 bases at V and 9 bases at J, with 14 bases in the middle. The CDR3 region has the DNA TGTGCCAGCAGCCAAGAGACGACTTATAGTTCCCAGTACTTC. This codes for CASSQETTYSSQYF.

Turning to this clonotype: An end of the junction differs from the germline gene, which may be a read error. This chain links TRBV19 with TRBJ2-5; D is uncertain. The CDR3 is 12 residues long. Germline values: CDR1 LNHDA, CDR2 SQIVND (reference sequence). CDR3 coding DNA: TGTGCCAGCCATCCCCAGGCCGGACCTTTAAACTTC. Translated: CASHPQAGPLNF.

This clonotype was counted ten times or more. The V call is TRBV7-9, the J call TRBJ2-5; 9 bases are a match to TRBD2. In germline, CDR1 is SEHNR, CDR2 FQNEAQ (reference sequence). This CDR3 contains 13 residues. Unmatched junction bases numbered 2, after V lost 4 bases and J lost 5 bases. The CDR3 here is CASSWREGETQYF. CDR3 DNA: TGTGCCAGCAGCTGGCGGGAGGGTGAGACCCAGTACTTC.

Many counts were recorded for this clonotype. The chain carries TRBV6-1 and TRBJ2-7; 13 bases are a match to TRBD2. Germline lookup yields CDR1 MNHNS and CDR2 SASEGT. With 0 bases clipped from V and 4 bases from J, the junction kept 9 bases outside the gene matches. The CDR3 totals 18 residues. CDR3 sequence (DNA): TGTGCCAGCAGTGAAGCGAGGACTAGCGGGAGTCGAGAATACGAGCAGTACTTC. As protein: CASSEARTSGSREYEQYF.

This clonotype showed up just a few times. The chain carries TRBV11-2 and TRBJ2-1, with 12 positions matching TRBD2. Germline assignment: CDR1 SGHAT and CDR2 FQNNGV. The CDR3 has 15 residues. Trimming took 6 bases from V and 9 from J; bases not matched to a gene: 9. This CDR3 reads CASSELAGGPGEQFF. The CDR3 DNA reads as TGTGCCAGCAGTGAACTAGCGGGAGGCCCCGGTGAGCAGTTCTTC.

In this sample, this clonotype turned up many times. The chain has TRBV24-1 and TRBJ2-2; 8 bases fit TRBD2. The CDR3 totals 18 residues. The J segment lost 3 bases and the V segment lost 4 bases, leaving 12 bases of the junction unmatched. Germline V lookup: CDR1 KGHDR, CDR2 SFDVKD. CDR3 region: CATSDPPRGGRYTGELFF. The CDR3 coding sequence is TGTGCCACCAGTGACCCCCCTCGGGGCGGGAGGTACACCGGGGAGCTGTTTTTT.

This chain links TRBV7-2 with TRBJ1-2; D may be TRBD1 (5 bases). Germline-derived CDR1 and CDR2 are SGHTA and FQGNSA. V dropped 1 base and J dropped 8 bases, with 17 bases sitting between them. The length of the CDR3 is 15 residues. CDR3 sequence: CASSLEPGRAGGYTF. CDR3 coding DNA: TGTGCCAGCAGCTTAGAGCCGGGACGGGCGGGAGGCTACACCTTC.

This clonotype was found a few times. The V call is TRBV2, the J call TRBJ2-2, with 10 bases that match TRBD2. J lost 1 base, V lost 3 bases, and 5 bases had no gene match. Germline V lookup: CDR1 SNHLY, CDR2 FYNNEI. The CDR3 covers 17 residues. CDR3 DNA sequence: TGTGCCAGCAGTGAGTCCGGGACTAGCGTGAACACCGGGGAGCTGTTTTTT. Its translation: CASSESGTSVNTGELFF.

The rearrangement uses TRBV14 and TRBJ2-5; D is ambiguous. V gave up 4 bases and J gave up 0 bases, with 9 bases separating them. This CDR3 has 14 residues. Germline V lookup: CDR1 SGHDN, CDR2 FVKESK. In DNA, the CDR3 is TGTGCCAGCAGCCCAACTACCTACCAAGAGACCCAGTACTTC. This sequence encodes CASSPTTYQETQYF.

This clonotype was counted ten times or more. CDR3 residues: CASSPGVFYEQYF. The CDR3 region has the DNA TGTGCCAGCTCACCAGGGGTTTTCTACGAGCAGTACTTC. This chain joins TRBV18 and TRBJ2-7; D ambiguous. With 2 bases removed from V and 3 bases from J, the gap between germline ends came to 8 bases. This CDR3 region has 13 residues. Per the germline V gene, CDR1 is KGHSH and CDR2 is LQKENI.

This clonotype was seen only a few times. CDR3 coding DNA: TGTGCCAGCAGTCCCCGACAGTTCTATGGCTACACCTTC. It translates to CASSPRQFYGYTF. The chain carries TRBV28 and TRBJ1-2; weak D call: TRBD1 (5 bases). Germline-derived CDR1 and CDR2 are MDHEN and SYDVKM. Trimming removed 5 bases at V and 4 bases at J, with 11 bases between. The CDR3 runs 13 residues.

The chain couples TRBV7-2 to TRBJ2-2; D tentatively reads TRBD1 or TRBD2 (5 bases each). This CDR3 is 17 amino acids long. CDR1 is SGHTA, CDR2 FQGNSA, per germline. V was pared by 3 bases and J by 7 bases, with 21 bases between. The CDR3 reads CASSFFWGRGIDGELFF. CDR3 DNA sequence: TGTGCCAGCAGCTTTTTTTGGGGGAGAGGTATTGACGGGGAGCTGTTTTTT.

In its sample, this clonotype was seen a few times. The CDR3 spells CASSPFWRASGYGYTF. The CDR3 bases are TGTGCCAGTAGCCCGTTTTGGAGGGCCTCGGGCTATGGCTACACCTTC. V and J are TRBV19 and TRBJ1-2, with D unclear. There are 16 residues in the CDR3. V lost 6 bases and J lost 4, with 21 bases in between. Germline-derived CDR1 and CDR2 are LNHDA and SQIVND (reference sequence).

This clonotype was counted a few times. The chain is built from TRBV7-9 and TRBJ1-2; the D gene is possibly TRBD1 (5 bases). Trimming stripped 5 bases from V and 5 bases from J, with 12 bases between. Germline CDR1 SEHNR, CDR2 FQNEAQ (reference sequence). The CDR3 has 13 amino acids. In DNA form, the CDR3 reads TGTGCCAGCAGCCCCCTAGGGGAATATGGCTACACCTTC. This gives the protein CASSPLGEYGYTF.

This clonotype occurred many times. The chain has TRBV11-2 and TRBJ1-1; D unclear. Trimming left V 3 bases short and J 1 base short, with 9 bases between. CDR1 SGHAT and CDR2 FQNNGV come from the germline V gene. The CDR3 sequence is 14 residues long. For the CDR3, the DNA is TGTGCCAGCAGCTTCTCGCAGCAGAACACTGAAGCTTTCTTT. Its protein product is CASSFSQQNTEAFF.

This clonotype was detected ten times or more. V usage is TRBV20-1 and J usage is TRBJ2-5; D might be TRBD1 or TRBD2, each matching 5 bases. The CDR3 has 12 residues. Germline values: CDR1 DFQATT, CDR2 SNEGSKA (reference sequence). Trimming removed 4 bases at V and 5 bases at J, with 11 bases between. Here the CDR3 reads CSANPGTETQYF. The CDR3, as DNA: TGCAGTGCTAACCCAGGGACGGAGACCCAGTACTTC.

This clonotype has a handful of counts. The chain is built from TRBV13 and TRBJ1-2, with 10 bases that match TRBD1. Germline assignment: CDR1 PRHDT and CDR2 FYEKMQ (reference sequence). Trimming cost V 4 bases and J 8 bases; bases outside gene matches: 7. This CDR3 comprises 14 residues. The CDR3, as DNA: TGTGCCAGCAGCTCCGGGACAGGGGTTGAAGGCTACACCTTC. Its protein product is CASSSGTGVEGYTF. Full variable domain (remainder filled in from reference TRBV13 and TRBJ1-2): AAGVIQSPRHLIKEKRETATLKCYPIPRHDTVYWYQQGPGQDPQFLISFYEKMQSDKGSIPDRFSAQQFSDYHSELNMSSLELGDSALYFCASSSGTGVEGYTFGSGTRLTVV.